Below, one T cell receptor beta chain is given with its context. The CDR3 length is 14 residues. Germline V gene sequence: CDR1 SQVTM, CDR2 ANQGSEA. J was trimmed by 4 bases and V by 4 bases; bases with no gene match: 8. Authors' processing steps: Using reference gene primer amplification, nucleated cell counts were estimated. The table came from immunoSEQ multiplex PCR; TCRdb's copy has only in-frame clones and leaves some out. D and trimming were read from the DNA, whereas the V and J calls and clone size are those reported in that table. The table has about 180,000 clones, around 80% seen once; the top ten hold 5% to 8.5%. The data were obtained in a study of blood T cell repertoires in COVID-19.

Specimen: peripheral blood. The sequence derives from a man between 65 and 80 years old with active or convalescent COVID-19. This chain connects TRBV29-1 to TRBJ2-5; 8 bases agree with TRBD2. The CDR3 here is CSVALGGGLETQYF. The CDR3 nucleotides read TGCAGCGTTGCACTCGGGGGGGGATTAGAGACCCAGTACTTC.